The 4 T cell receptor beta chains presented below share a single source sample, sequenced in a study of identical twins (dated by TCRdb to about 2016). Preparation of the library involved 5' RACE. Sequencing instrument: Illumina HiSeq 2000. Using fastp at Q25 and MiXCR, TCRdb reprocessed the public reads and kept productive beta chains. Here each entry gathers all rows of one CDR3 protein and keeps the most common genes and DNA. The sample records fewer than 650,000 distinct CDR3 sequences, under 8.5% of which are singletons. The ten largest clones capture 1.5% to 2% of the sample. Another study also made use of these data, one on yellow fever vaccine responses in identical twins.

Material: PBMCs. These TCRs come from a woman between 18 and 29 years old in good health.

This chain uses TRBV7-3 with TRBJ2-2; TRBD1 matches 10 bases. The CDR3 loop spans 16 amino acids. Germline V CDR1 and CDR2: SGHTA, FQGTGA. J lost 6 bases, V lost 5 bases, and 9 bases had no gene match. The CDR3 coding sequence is TGTGCCAGCAGCAAAGGGGGGACAGGGGTGGCCGGGGAGCTGTTTTTT. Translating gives CASSKGGTGVAGELFF.

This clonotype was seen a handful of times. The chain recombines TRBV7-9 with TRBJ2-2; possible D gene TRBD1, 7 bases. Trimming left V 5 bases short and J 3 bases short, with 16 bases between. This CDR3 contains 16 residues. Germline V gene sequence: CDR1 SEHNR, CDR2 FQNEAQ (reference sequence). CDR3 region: CASSPRTGGDTGELFF. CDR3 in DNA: TGTGCCAGCAGCCCCCGGACAGGAGGGGACACCGGGGAGCTGTTTTTT.

The CDR3 region has the DNA TGCGCCAGCAGCCTCGGGACAGGGGTCCACGAGCAGTACGTC. Translating it yields CASSLGTGVHEQYV. The chain links TRBV5-1 to TRBJ2-7; TRBD1 agrees at 10 bases. The germline CDR1 and CDR2 sequences are SGHRS and YFSETQ. The V segment lost 4 bases and the J segment 5 bases; nucleotides outside the gene matches: 6. This CDR3 is 14 amino acids long.

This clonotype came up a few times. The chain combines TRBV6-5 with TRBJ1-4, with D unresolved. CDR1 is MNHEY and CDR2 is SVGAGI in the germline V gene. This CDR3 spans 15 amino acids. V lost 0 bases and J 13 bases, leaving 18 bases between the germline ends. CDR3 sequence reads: CASSYSDRPLRGLFF. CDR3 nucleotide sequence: TGTGCCAGCAGTTACTCGGATAGGCCCTTACGAGGACTGTTTTTT.